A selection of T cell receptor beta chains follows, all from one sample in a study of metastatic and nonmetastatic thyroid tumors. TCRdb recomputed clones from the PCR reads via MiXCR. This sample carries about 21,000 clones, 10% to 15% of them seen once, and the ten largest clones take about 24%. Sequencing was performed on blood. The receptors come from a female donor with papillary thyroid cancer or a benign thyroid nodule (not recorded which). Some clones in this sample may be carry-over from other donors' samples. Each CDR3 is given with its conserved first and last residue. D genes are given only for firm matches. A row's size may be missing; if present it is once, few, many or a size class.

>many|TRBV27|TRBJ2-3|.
TGTGCCAGCAGTTCGCGTAACACAGATACGCAGTATTTT
CASSSRNTDTQYF
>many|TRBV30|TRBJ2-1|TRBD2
TGTGCCTGGAGTACTAGCGGGTACAATGAGCAGTTCTTC
CAWSTSGYNEQFF
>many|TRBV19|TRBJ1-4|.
TGTGCCAGTAGAGGAGGCGGTACAACTAATGAAAAACTGTTTTTT
CASRGGGTTNEKLFF
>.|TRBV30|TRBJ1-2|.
TGTGCCTGGAGAGACAACGAGATGGTCTATGGCTACACCTTC
CAWRDNEMVYGYTF
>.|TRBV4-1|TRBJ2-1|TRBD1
TGCGCCAGTAGCCAAGCCGGGACAGGTCCGGACAATGAGCAGTTCTTC
CASSQAGTGPDNEQFF
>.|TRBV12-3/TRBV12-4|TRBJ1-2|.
TGTGCCAGCAGTTTAGGTCTGAGGGGGGCAGGGAGGCGTGATGGCTACACCTTC
CASSLGLRGAGRRDGYTF
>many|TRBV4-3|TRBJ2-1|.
TGCGCCAGCAGCCAAGATGGCGTCAGTACCTCCTACAATGAGCAGTTCTTC
CASSQDGVSTSYNEQFF
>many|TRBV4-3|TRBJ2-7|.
TGCGCCAGCAGCCAAGGTATAGGGAACGCCTACGAGCAGTACTTC
CASSQGIGNAYEQYF
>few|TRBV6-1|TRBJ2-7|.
TGTGCCAGCAGTGGAGGGAGGCAGTACTTC
CASSGGRQYF
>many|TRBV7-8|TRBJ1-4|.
TGTGCCAGCAGCTTAACAGCAACTAATGAAAAACTGTTTTTT
CASSLTATNEKLFF
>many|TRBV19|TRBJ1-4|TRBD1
TGTGCCAGTTCGGACAGGGCGGGGTATGAAAAACTGTTTTTT
CASSDRAGYEKLFF
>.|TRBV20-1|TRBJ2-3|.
TGCAGTAATAGAAGTCTAAACACAGATACGCAGTATTTT
CSNRSLNTDTQYF
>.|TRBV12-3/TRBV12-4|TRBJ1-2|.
TGTGCCAGCAGTCCCCGACAGGATAACTATGGCTACACCTTC
CASSPRQDNYGYTF
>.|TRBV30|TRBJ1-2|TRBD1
TGTGCCTTTAGTACGAACAGGGGAGGCTATGGCTACACCTTC
CAFSTNRGGYGYTF